This T cell receptor beta chain was retrieved from a study of cytomegalovirus exposure and HLA in healthy donors. This CDR3 has 16 amino acids. In germline, CDR1 is SGHVS, CDR2 FQNEAQ. Trimming at V came to 1 base and at J to 6 bases, leaving 7 bases not matched to a gene. PCR primers comprised 60 Vbeta and 13 Jbeta primers. The assay was immunoSEQ multiplex PCR, and TCRdb's table has in-frame clones only and misses some. The table records roughly 100,000 clones, about four fifths of them present only once. Study findings and constraints: In a later analysis, at a false discovery rate of 0.05, 15,000 to 20,000 TCR beta sequences matched HLA alleles.

Concerning this clone: The antigen is unknown.

The clonotype originates from a woman between 35 and 50 years old in good health and CMV-seronegative. Sequencing input: PBMCs. This chain uses TRBV7-8 with TRBJ2-1, with TRBD1 matching 9 bases. DNA of the CDR3: TGTGCCAGCAGCTTAGAAGTGACAGGGGGGAGCAATGAGCAGTTCTTC. Protein sequence: CASSLEVTGGSNEQFF. Drawing the rest from reference TRBV7-8 and TRBJ2-1, the complete variable domain is GAGVSQSPRYKVAKRGQDVALRCDPISGHVSLFWYQQALGQGPEFLTYFQNEAQLDKSGLPSDRFFAERPEGSVSTLKIQRTQQEDSAVYLCASSLEVTGGSNEQFFGPGTRLTVL.